This T cell receptor (beta chain) came from a study of blood T cell repertoires in COVID-19. Original methodology: Reference gene primer amplification in the assay estimated nucleated cell counts. The table came from immunoSEQ multiplex PCR; TCRdb's copy has only in-frame clones and leaves some out. Clone size and the V and J calls come from that table; the DNA yielded D and trimming. The table records 250,000 or so clones, under 95% of them present only once. This clone was picked up one time. Cohort placement rested on clinical history that participants reported themselves. The CDR3 runs 16 residues. Per germline, CDR1 SGHRS and CDR2 YFSETQ. V lost 4 bases and J lost 5; bases outside the gene matches: 13.

The V gene is TRBV5-1, the J gene TRBJ1-1; 8 bases line up with TRBD1. This receptor was taken from a man in his forties who had been exposed to COVID-19. Sequenced material: PBMCs or T cells enriched from blood (not recorded which). The CDR3 sequence: CASSLGAGGLETEAFF. CDR3 DNA: TGCGCCAGCAGCCTAGGGGCAGGGGGCTTGGAGACTGAAGCTTTCTTT. The full variable domain, with the rest looked up from reference TRBV5-1 and TRBJ1-1, is KAGVTQTPRYLIKTRGQQVTLSCSPISGHRSVSWYQQTPGQGLQFLFEYFSETQRNKGNFPGRFSGRQFSNSRSEMNVSTLELGDSALYLCASSLGAGGLETEAFFGQGTRLTVV.